A single sample is the source of the 31 T cell receptor beta chains below, sequenced in a study of control samples from healthy donors and cancer patients. Assay used: immunoSEQ multiplex PCR; TCRdb lists only in-frame clones, some missing. The data show around 250,000 clones, about four fifths seen once. The sample taken for sequencing was PBMCs. Receptor source: a woman aged 55-69 years with lung cancer.

The J gene is TRBJ1-5, the V gene TRBV18; TRBD1 agrees at 8 bases. This CDR3 is 15 amino acids long. Germline CDR1 and CDR2: KGHSH and LQKENI. V was clipped by 4 bases and J by 0 bases; unmatched bases: 2. Here the CDR3 DNA reads TGTGCCAGCTCACTGACAGGGGATAGCAATCAGCCCCAGCATTTT. Protein: CASSLTGDSNQPQHF.

The chain carries TRBV28 and TRBJ1-2; TRBD1 might be the D (6 bases). V was shortened by 5 bases and J by 0 bases, with 7 bases between the two germline ends. The CDR3 length is 13 residues. CDR1 is MDHEN and CDR2 is SYDVKM in the germline V gene. The CDR3 nucleotides read TGTGCCAGCAGTCGGGACACTAACTATGGCTACACCTTC. Translating it yields CASSRDTNYGYTF.

The chain recombines TRBV2 with TRBJ2-3; 13 positions match TRBD2. Germline V lookup: CDR1 SNHLY, CDR2 FYNNEI. Trimming took 8 bases from V and 2 from J; bases not matched to a gene: 7. CDR3 size: 16 residues. As DNA, the CDR3 is TGTGCCAGCTGGAGGACTAGCGGGGGCGACACAGATACGCAGTATTTT. Residues: CASWRTSGGDTDTQYF.

The chain combines TRBV5-5 with TRBJ2-7; 11 bases map to TRBD1. The J segment lost 5 bases and the V segment lost 4 bases, leaving 11 bases of the junction unmatched. Looked up from germline, CDR1 is SGHKS and CDR2 is YYEKEE (reference sequence). The CDR3 is 16 amino acids. The CDR3 sequence: CASSVPGQGVPHEQYF. DNA of the CDR3: TGTGCCAGCAGCGTACCGGGACAGGGGGTTCCCCACGAGCAGTACTTC.

The chain recombines TRBV19 with TRBJ2-1; 8 bases match TRBD2. With V trimmed by 0 bases and J by 2 bases, 9 bases remained unmatched. CDR1 LNHDA and CDR2 SQIVND come from the germline V gene (reference sequence). The CDR3 length is 18 residues. The chain's CDR3 is CASSIDRLGGGPYNEQFF. The CDR3 DNA reads TGTGCCAGTAGTATAGATAGGCTCGGGGGGGGCCCCTACAATGAGCAGTTCTTC.

The chain links TRBV7-2 to TRBJ2-7; the D call may be TRBD1 or TRBD2 (5 bases each). Trimming stripped 5 bases from V and 2 bases from J, with 16 bases between. The V gene's germline CDR1 is SGHTA and CDR2 FQGNSA. This CDR3 region has 15 residues. CDR3 coding DNA: TGTGCCAGCAGCCCCTCGGCAGGGAGAGCCTACGAGCAGTACTTC. It encodes CASSPSAGRAYEQYF.

The rearrangement joins TRBV10-3 to TRBJ1-1; 7 positions match TRBD1. This CDR3 has 12 amino acids. Losses at the gene ends were 5 bases for V and 12 bases for J; bases not matched to a gene: 9. Germline CDR1 ENHRY, CDR2 SYGVKD. CDR3 region: CAISFDRDITFF. The CDR3 nucleotides read TGTGCCATCAGTTTTGACAGGGACATAACTTTCTTT.

This clone was seen more than once but under ten times. CDR3 DNA sequence: TGTGCCAGCAGTTACGGGCAGGTGAGCTCCTACGAGCAGTACTTC. This translates into CASSYGQVSSYEQYF. The chain is built from TRBV6-2 or TRBV6-3 and TRBJ2-7, with no clear D. Germline CDR1 is MNHEY and CDR2 is SVGEGT. The CDR3 covers 15 residues. Trimming took 2 bases from V and 0 from J, leaving 11 bases between them.

This clone has a single count. V and J are TRBV19 and TRBJ1-4; 7 positions agree with TRBD1. V shed 5 bases, J shed 6 bases, and the junction held 6 bases outside the gene matches. CDR1 and CDR2 from the germline V gene are LNHDA and SQIVND (reference sequence). This CDR3 region has 14 residues. The CDR3: CASSLQGPDEKLFF. As DNA, the CDR3 is TGTGCCAGTAGTCTACAGGGGCCGGATGAAAAACTGTTTTTT.

The chain uses TRBV3-1 (or the pseudogene TRBV3-2) and TRBJ2-3; D unclear. There are 12 residues in the CDR3. V was shortened by 0 bases and J by 4 bases, with 2 bases between the two germline ends. Germline assignment: CDR1 LGHDT and CDR2 YNNKEL (reference sequence). The CDR3 loop is CASSQDADTQYF. The CDR3 nucleotides read TGTGCCAGCAGCCAAGATGCAGATACGCAGTATTTT.

The chain carries TRBV5-4 and TRBJ2-2, with TRBD1 matching over 11 bases. V was pared by 4 bases and J by 5 bases, with 7 bases of the junction left unmatched. Germline loops: CDR1 SGHNT, CDR2 YYREEE (reference sequence). The CDR3 length is 16 residues. The CDR3 loop reads CASSIGTGGDTGELFF. The DNA for the CDR3 is TGTGCCAGCAGCATAGGGACAGGGGGGGATACCGGGGAGCTGTTTTTT.

V usage is TRBV4-1 and J usage is TRBJ2-7; 10 bases map to TRBD2. The V segment lost 2 bases and the J segment 4 bases; nucleotides outside the gene matches: 8. The germline V gene encodes CDR1 MGHRA and CDR2 YSYEKL. The CDR3 sequence is 16 residues long. The CDR3 region is CASSQTPAGGAYEQYF. The CDR3 region has the DNA TGCGCCAGCAGCCAAACCCCAGCGGGAGGGGCATACGAGCAGTACTTC.

There are a few counts of this clone. This rearrangement joins TRBV10-3 to TRBJ2-1, with 11 bases fitting TRBD2. The CDR3 covers 14 residues. Germline-derived CDR1 and CDR2 are ENHRY and SYGVKD. V shed 10 bases, J shed 3 bases, and the junction held 5 bases outside the gene matches. CDR3 nucleotide sequence: TGTGCCAGCCCACTAGCGGGGGACTACAATGAGCAGTTCTTC. Protein: CASPLAGDYNEQFF.

The chain uses TRBV14 and TRBJ2-1; TRBD2 agrees at 8 bases. Germline trimming cut 3 bases from V and 6 bases from J; bases unmatched to any gene: 10. The CDR3 contains 16 residues. The germline V gene has CDR1 SGHDN and CDR2 FVKESK. The CDR3 DNA reads TGTGCCAGCAGCCACCTACGGGGACTAGTGGGCAATGAGCAGTTCTTC. Protein: CASSHLRGLVGNEQFF.

V is TRBV18 and J is TRBJ2-1; D perhaps matches TRBD1 (6 bases). The CDR3 is made up of 13 amino acids. Trimming cost V 4 bases and J 6 bases, with 10 bases left between them. Germline loops: CDR1 KGHSH, CDR2 LQKENI. This chain's CDR3 is CASSLRTVNEQFF. DNA of the CDR3: TGTGCCAGCTCACTCCGGACAGTCAATGAGCAGTTCTTC.

The genes are TRBV19 and TRBJ1-3; D remains ambiguous. The V gene lost 2 bases and the J gene lost 0 bases, with 11 bases spanning the gap. The length of the CDR3 is 16 residues. Germline-derived CDR1 and CDR2 are LNHDA and SQIVND (reference sequence). This CDR3 reads CASSINGRRSGNTIYF. Here the CDR3 DNA reads TGTGCCAGTAGTATAAACGGCAGACGCTCTGGAAACACCATATATTTT. Full variable domain (missing parts from reference TRBV19 and TRBJ1-3): DGGITQSPKYLFRKEGQNVTLSCEQNLNHDAMYWYRQDPGQGLRLIYYSQIVNDFQKGDIAEGYSVSREKKESFPLTVTSAQKNPTAFYLCASSINGRRSGNTIYFGEGSWLTVV.

This clone was found once. The chain links TRBV2 to TRBJ1-4; a possible D gene is TRBD1 (5 bases). CDR1 is SNHLY, CDR2 FYNNEI, per germline. This CDR3 is 13 amino acids long. Deletions cut 7 bases from V and 8 bases from J, with 14 bases between. The CDR3 DNA sequence: TGTGCCAGCAATCTTCAGGGCAGAGAAAAACTGTTTTTT. This encodes CASNLQGREKLFF.

V gene TRBV7-9 combines with J gene TRBJ1-4; D is unclear. V lost 4 bases, J lost 3 bases, and 12 bases lay in between. The CDR3 extends over 15 amino acids. Looked up from germline, CDR1 is SEHNR and CDR2 is FQNEAQ (reference sequence). The chain's CDR3 is CASSSRGPSNEKLFF. The CDR3 DNA is TGTGCCAGCAGCTCCCGGGGTCCTTCTAATGAAAAACTGTTTTTT. Looking up the rest from reference TRBV7-9 and TRBJ1-4 gives the full variable domain: DTGVSQNPRHKITKRGQNVTFRCDPISEHNRLYWYRQTLGQGPEFLTYFQNEAQLEKSRLLSDRFSAERPKGSFSTLEIQRTEQGDSAMYLCASSSRGPSNEKLFFGSGTQLSVL.

As regards this clone: This CDR3 is also generated by other DNA sequences in the sample. The chain joins TRBV5-4 to TRBJ1-4; TRBD1 matches at 9 bases. The junction had 3 bases not matched to a gene; V was cut back by 4 bases and J by 8 bases. The CDR3 runs 13 residues. CDR1 is SGHNT, CDR2 YYREEE, per germline (reference sequence). The CDR3: CASSADRGEKLFF. The CDR3 nucleotides read TGTGCCAGCAGCGCGGACAGGGGAGAAAAACTGTTTTTT.

The CDR3 spells CASSIIREGTSQKETQYF. CDR3 bases: TGTGCCAGTAGTATAATTCGGGAGGGGACTAGCCAGAAAGAGACCCAGTACTTC. The J gene is TRBJ2-5, the V gene TRBV19, with 9 bases lining up with TRBD2. Trimming removed 2 bases from V and 3 bases from J; junction bases left unmatched: 13. Looked up from germline, CDR1 is LNHDA and CDR2 is SQIVND (reference sequence). The CDR3 has 18 amino acids.

The chain couples TRBV5-1 to TRBJ1-4; D is unresolved. CDR3 length equals 14 residues. Germline loops: CDR1 SGHRS, CDR2 YFSETQ. The germline V and J ends were trimmed by 0 bases and 8 bases, with 11 bases remaining between them. CDR3 DNA: TGCGCCAGCAGCTTGGGGTACCCGGGGGAAAAACTGTTTTTT. It specifies CASSLGYPGEKLFF.

This clone has only one observation. In DNA form, the CDR3 reads TGCGCCAGCAGCTACCTGGGGCTGAACACTGAAGCTTTCTTT. It translates to CASSYLGLNTEAFF. The V call is TRBV5-1, the J call TRBJ1-1, with D perhaps matching TRBD1 (5 bases). The CDR3 contains 14 residues. V lost 3 bases to trimming and J lost 0 bases, with 9 bases between them. The germline CDR1 and CDR2 sequences are SGHRS and YFSETQ. The entire variable domain, with the rest obtained from reference TRBV5-1 and TRBJ1-1, is as follows: KAGVTQTPRYLIKTRGQQVTLSCSPISGHRSVSWYQQTPGQGLQFLFEYFSETQRNKGNFPGRFSGRQFSNSRSEMNVSTLELGDSALYLCASSYLGLNTEAFFGQGTRLTVV.

This sequence joins TRBV5-6 and TRBJ1-2; TRBD1 agrees at 8 bases. Trimming removed 4 bases from V and 3 bases from J; junction bases left unmatched: 5. The CDR3 runs to 14 residues. Germline V CDR1 and CDR2: SGHDT, YYEEEE. The CDR3 nucleotides are TGTGCCAGCAGCGTGACAGGGGTCTACTATGGCTACACCTTC. Protein product: CASSVTGVYYGYTF.

The chain links TRBV5-4 to TRBJ1-5; TRBD1 is a possible D gene (5 bases). V was trimmed by 4 bases and J by 6 bases, leaving 17 bases between them. Germline V gene lookup returns CDR1 SGHNT and CDR2 YYREEE (reference sequence). This CDR3 has 15 residues. The CDR3 protein is CASSVGTAGGQPQHF. The CDR3 DNA follows: TGTGCCAGCAGCGTGGGGACTGCCGGGGGTCAGCCCCAGCATTTT.

The chain combines TRBV19 with TRBJ1-1, with D possibly matching TRBD1 (6 bases). CDR1 is LNHDA, CDR2 SQIVND, per germline (reference sequence). V was trimmed by 1 base and J by 3 bases, leaving 15 bases between them. This CDR3 is built from 16 residues. Here the CDR3 DNA reads TGTGCCAGTAGTATAGCGGCAGGGGTTTTGGACACTGAAGCTTTCTTT. This encodes CASSIAAGVLDTEAFF.

The CDR3 bases are TGTGCCAGCAGTCCCGGACAGTACTCTGGAAACACCATATATTTT. As protein: CASSPGQYSGNTIYF. The chain joins TRBV2 to TRBJ1-3; possible D gene TRBD1, 6 bases. CDR3 size: 15 residues. V lost 5 bases and J 0 bases, leaving 11 bases between the germline ends. Germline loops: CDR1 SNHLY, CDR2 FYNNEI.

The V call is TRBV7-6, the J call TRBJ1-3; a weak D match, TRBD1 (5 bases). This CDR3 has 15 amino acids. V dropped 5 bases and J dropped 2 bases, with 13 bases sitting between them. Germline loops: CDR1 SGHVS, CDR2 FNYEAQ. CDR3 DNA: TGTGCCAGCAGCCAAGGGACGCCAGCTGGAAACACCATATATTTT. Protein sequence: CASSQGTPAGNTIYF.

The genes are TRBV5-1 and TRBJ2-3; D may be TRBD1 (6 bases). CDR1 is SGHRS, CDR2 YFSETQ, per germline. This CDR3 is 15 amino acids long. Trimming took off 0 bases at V and 6 bases at J, with 14 bases between the two ends. CDR3 DNA: TGCGCCAGCAGCTTGGATCCGGGACAAAAGGATACGCAGTATTTT. It codes for CASSLDPGQKDTQYF.

V and J are TRBV7-2 and TRBJ1-1; D gene uncertain. Germline loops: CDR1 SGHTA, CDR2 FQGNSA. This CDR3 has 15 amino acids. Trimming pared 2 bases from V and 4 bases from J, leaving 14 bases between. CDR3 bases: TGTGCCAGCAGCTTAAGGGCCGACTTTAGCACTGAAGCTTTCTTT. Its translation is CASSLRADFSTEAFF. The whole variable domain, remainder taken from reference TRBV7-2 and TRBJ1-1, is GAGVSQSPSNKVTEKGKDVELRCDPISGHTALYWYRQSLGQGLEFLIYFQGNSAPDKSGLPSDRFSAERTGGSVSTLTIQRTQQEDSAVYLCASSLRADFSTEAFFGQGTRLTVV.

The chain employs TRBV20-1 and TRBJ2-7, with D hard to call. The CDR3 is made up of 15 amino acids. Germline V gene data show CDR1 as DFQATT and CDR2 as SNEGSKA (reference sequence). V was pared by 3 bases and J by 6 bases, with 21 bases between. The CDR3 here is CSASFPTSRRLEQYF. CDR3 nucleotide sequence: TGCAGTGCTAGTTTTCCCACATCTAGAAGGCTCGAGCAGTACTTC.

The gene calls are TRBV5-6 and TRBJ1-3; 7 bases are shared with TRBD1. CDR1 SGHDT and CDR2 YYEEEE come from the germline V gene. The V gene end was trimmed by 4 bases and the J gene end by 2 bases; junction bases not matched to a gene: 6. The CDR3 contains 15 residues. CDR3 nucleotide sequence: TGTGCCAGCAGCCGTGAAGGGGGCACTGGAAACACCATATATTTT. It yields the protein CASSREGGTGNTIYF.